This passage covers 20 T cell receptor beta chains from one sample sequenced in a study of shared clonotypes between healthy human individuals. TCRdb's table, derived via immunoSEQ multiplex PCR, lists solely in-frame clones and lacks some. Of some 2,500,000 clones listed, approximately 90% are singletons. The specimen was naive CD4+ T cells from PBMCs. Described subset: CD45RA+ positively selected. The receptors originated from a young man in good health. Some clones in this sample may be carry-over from other donors' samples.

CDR3 in amino acids: CASSLRGGPGEQYF. For the CDR3, the DNA is TGTGCCAGCAGTTTGAGAGGGGGCCCCGGGGAGCAGTACTTC. V usage is TRBV27 and J usage is TRBJ2-7; TRBD1 matches at 7 bases. V was clipped by 3 bases and J by 7 bases; unmatched bases: 9. CDR3 length: 14 residues. Per the germline V gene, CDR1 is MNHEY and CDR2 is SMNVEV (reference sequence).

The chain's CDR3 is CASSRRTGGSSGTLNTGELFF. DNA for the CDR3: TGTGCCAGCAGTCGCCGGACAGGGGGCTCTAGCGGGACTTTGAACACCGGGGAGCTGTTTTTT. The chain recombines TRBV27 with TRBJ2-2; TRBD1 matches at 11 bases. Unmatched junction bases numbered 18, after V lost 5 bases and J lost 1 base. Germline CDR1 MNHEY, CDR2 SMNVEV (reference sequence). This CDR3 spans 21 amino acids.

CDR3 amino acids: CASSLAGLSTEAFF. CDR3 nucleotide sequence: TGTGCCAGCAGCTTAGCAGGGCTGTCAACTGAAGCTTTCTTT. V is TRBV7-3 and J is TRBJ1-1, with a possible D match to TRBD1 (5 bases). Germline V gives CDR1 SGHTA, CDR2 FQGTGA. V dropped 2 bases and J dropped 5 bases, with 12 bases sitting between them. The CDR3 runs 14 residues. Full variable domain (rest looked up from reference TRBV7-3 and TRBJ1-1): GAGVSQTPSNKVTEKGKYVELRCDPISGHTALYWYRQSLGQGPEFLIYFQGTGAADDSGLPNDRFFAVRPEGSVSTLKIQRTERGDSAVYLCASSLAGLSTEAFFGQGTRLTVV.

V gene TRBV18 combines with J gene TRBJ1-6; 7 bases line up with TRBD1. Unmatched junction bases numbered 11, after V lost 6 bases and J lost 9 bases. The CDR3 covers 15 residues. The germline CDR1 and CDR2 sequences are KGHSH and LQKENI. In nucleotides, the CDR3 is TGTGCCAGCTCCTCGGACAGGCCAGGGAGTTCACCCCTCCACTTT. It specifies CASSSDRPGSSPLHF.

This chain links TRBV11-2 with TRBJ1-2; D not certain. The V gene's germline CDR1 is SGHAT and CDR2 FQNNGV. The CDR3 totals 13 residues. V was cut by 8 bases and J by 4 bases, with 14 bases left in between. CDR3 loop: CASRRSLTYGYTF. The CDR3 nucleotides read TGTGCCAGCCGAAGGAGTCTTACCTATGGCTACACCTTC.

This clone appeared once. The V call is TRBV28, the J call TRBJ2-7; TRBD2 agrees at 10 bases. Germline V lookup: CDR1 MDHEN, CDR2 SYDVKM. J was trimmed by 3 bases and V by 4 bases; bases with no gene match: 6. This CDR3 is 15 amino acids long. CDR3 in DNA: TGTGCCAGCAGTTCACTACTAGCGGGACGCTACGAGCAGTACTTC. Its protein is CASSSLLAGRYEQYF.

The table lists this clone with a count of one. The chain couples TRBV9 to TRBJ1-4, with D unresolved. This CDR3 has 15 residues. Germline V gene sequence: CDR1 SGDLS, CDR2 YYNGEE. Trimming removed 4 bases at V and 5 bases at J, with 15 bases between. CDR3 amino acids: CASSNQGGPNEKLFF. The DNA for the CDR3 is TGTGCCAGCAGCAACCAAGGAGGGCCCAATGAAAAACTGTTTTTT.

This clone was detected only a few times. Additional DNA sequences in this sample encode the identical CDR3. The V and J genes are TRBV6-1 and TRBJ1-5; no firm D call. The CDR3 is 13 amino acids. V lost 2 bases and J 0 bases, leaving 2 bases between the germline ends. CDR1 MNHNS and CDR2 SASEGT come from the germline V gene. The CDR3 spells CASSERSNQPQHF. In DNA form, the CDR3 reads TGTGCCAGCAGTGAACGTAGCAATCAGCCCCAGCATTTT.

This chain joins TRBV7-3 and TRBJ2-2; 7 positions match TRBD1. J lost 4 bases, V lost 4 bases, and 6 bases had no gene match. The germline V gene encodes CDR1 SGHTA and CDR2 FQGTGA. The CDR3 spans 15 residues. The CDR3 nucleotides are TGTGCCAGCAGCTCGACAGGGAGTGGCACCGGGGAGCTGTTTTTT. It specifies CASSSTGSGTGELFF. Combining the CDR3 with reference TRBV7-3 and TRBJ2-2 gives the whole variable domain GAGVSQTPSNKVTEKGKYVELRCDPISGHTALYWYRQSLGQGPEFLIYFQGTGAADDSGLPNDRFFAVRPEGSVSTLKIQRTERGDSAVYLCASSSTGSGTGELFFGEGSRLTVL.

The chain carries TRBV4-2 and TRBJ2-3; 7 bases are a match to TRBD2. Germline CDR1 is LGHNA and CDR2 is YNFKEQ. This CDR3 has 17 residues. V lost 1 base and J lost 5; bases outside the gene matches: 12. The CDR3 coding sequence is TGTGCCAGCAGCCAAGGGGGAGCACTAGCGATGGGAGATACGCAGTATTTT. Amino acids: CASSQGGALAMGDTQYF.

For this clone: Within the sample, other DNA sequences also encode this same CDR3. This sequence joins TRBV29-1 and TRBJ2-3; D may be TRBD2 (6 bases). The ends were cut back, 4 bases at V and 0 bases at J, with 8 bases in the middle. From germline, CDR1 is SQVTM and CDR2 ANQGSEA. The CDR3 runs 13 residues. The CDR3 protein is CSVVAGSTDTQYF. Here the CDR3 DNA reads TGCAGCGTTGTCGCGGGAAGCACAGATACGCAGTATTTT.

There are a few counts of this clone. The CDR3 loop is CASSLLISLYGYTF. The CDR3 DNA follows: TGTGCCAGCAGCTTATTGATCAGCCTCTATGGCTACACCTTC. The gene calls are TRBV7-2 and TRBJ1-2; D not certain. In germline, CDR1 is SGHTA, CDR2 FQGNSA. Deletions cut 2 bases from V and 4 bases from J, with 11 bases between. This CDR3 spans 14 amino acids.

The chain employs TRBV7-3 and TRBJ2-1, with 9 positions matching TRBD1. V shed 6 bases and J 4 bases; nucleotides not matched to a gene: 7. CDR3 length: 15 amino acids. Germline-derived CDR1 and CDR2 are SGHTA and FQGTGA. CDR3 region: CASSADRGEYNEQFF. In DNA, the CDR3 is TGTGCCAGCAGTGCGGACAGGGGAGAATACAATGAGCAGTTCTTC.

The chain carries TRBV7-9 and TRBJ1-3; TRBD1 is a possible D gene (6 bases). From germline, CDR1 is SEHNR and CDR2 FQNEAQ (reference sequence). Deletions cut 7 bases from V and 4 bases from J, with 14 bases between. This CDR3 is 14 amino acids long. The CDR3 spells CASNTGTTGNTIYF. In DNA form, the CDR3 reads TGTGCCAGCAACACTGGGACAACCGGAAACACCATATATTTT.

This clone has just one count. J is TRBJ2-2 and V is TRBV15; 10 bases agree with TRBD1. The germline gives CDR1 LNHNV, CDR2 YYDKDF (reference sequence). The V and J ends lost 0 bases and 3 bases, in that order; junction bases with no gene match: 4. This CDR3 is 17 amino acids long. This CDR3 reads CATSRDLGTGDTGELFF. The DNA for the CDR3 is TGTGCCACCAGCAGAGACCTCGGGACAGGGGACACCGGGGAGCTGTTTTTT.

The chain couples TRBV7-2 to TRBJ2-7; D is tentatively TRBD1 or TRBD2 (5 bases each). CDR3 length: 18 residues. The V end was cut by 1 base, the J end by 1 base, with 20 bases between. From germline, CDR1 is SGHTA and CDR2 FQGNSA. The CDR3 region has the DNA TGTGCCAGCAGCTTAGTCGTTGTATTCCAGGGAGAGTCCTACGAGCAGTACTTC. This codes for CASSLVVVFQGESYEQYF.

The chain uses TRBV21-1 and TRBJ2-3; the table assigns TRBD1, which was not confirmed against the DNA. TRBV21-1 is described as a pseudogene. The CDR3 runs to 15 residues. For the CDR3, the DNA is TGTGCCAGTCGCGACAGGGGTGGTTTCACAGATACGCAGTATTTT. Translating gives CASRDRGGFTDTQYF.

This chain connects TRBV4-1 to TRBJ2-7; TRBD1 is a possible D gene (6 bases). V lost 2 bases and J lost 2, with 10 bases in between. Germline loops: CDR1 MGHRA, CDR2 YSYEKL. The CDR3 totals 14 residues. CDR3: CASSQPGTPYEQYF. DNA of the CDR3: TGCGCCAGCAGCCAACCCGGGACACCCTACGAGCAGTACTTC.

The gene calls are TRBV6-6 and TRBJ1-5, with TRBD1 matching 7 bases. J was trimmed by 5 bases and V by 7 bases; bases with no gene match: 8. There are 14 residues in the CDR3. Germline V gene sequence: CDR1 MNHNY, CDR2 SVGAGI (reference sequence). The CDR3 region has the DNA TGTGCCAGCATCCTGACAGGGACGTATCAGCCCCAGCATTTT. It specifies CASILTGTYQPQHF.

The V gene is TRBV15, the J gene TRBJ2-7, with TRBD1 as a possible D gene (6 bases). Germline loops: CDR1 LNHNV, CDR2 YYDKDF (reference sequence). This CDR3 comprises 16 residues. V was trimmed by 5 bases and J by 0 bases, leaving 17 bases between them. Written as DNA, the CDR3 is TGTGCCACCAGCTCCCACCACCCGGACAGCTCCTACGAGCAGTACTTC. It specifies CATSSHHPDSSYEQYF.